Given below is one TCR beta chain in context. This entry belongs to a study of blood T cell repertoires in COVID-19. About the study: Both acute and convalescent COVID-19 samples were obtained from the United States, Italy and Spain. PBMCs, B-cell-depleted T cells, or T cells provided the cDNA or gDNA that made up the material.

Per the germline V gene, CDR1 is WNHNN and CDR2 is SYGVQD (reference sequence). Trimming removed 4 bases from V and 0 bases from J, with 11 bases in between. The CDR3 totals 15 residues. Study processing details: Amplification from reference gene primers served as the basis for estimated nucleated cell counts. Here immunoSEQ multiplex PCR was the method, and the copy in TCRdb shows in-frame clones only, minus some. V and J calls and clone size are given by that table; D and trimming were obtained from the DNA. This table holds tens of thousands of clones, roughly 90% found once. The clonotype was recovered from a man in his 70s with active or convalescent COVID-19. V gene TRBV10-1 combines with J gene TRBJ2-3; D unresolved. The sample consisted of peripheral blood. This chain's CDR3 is CASSGSIRSTDTQYF. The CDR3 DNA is TGCGCCAGCAGTGGAAGCATTCGTAGCACAGATACGCAGTATTTT.